A single sample is the source of the 13 T cell receptor beta chains below, sequenced in a study of metastatic and nonmetastatic thyroid tumors. Not a single patient had been given any form of treatment at any point before undergoing thyroid surgery. With MiXCR, TCRdb reprocessed the PCR reads. In the table there are about 93,000 clones, roughly an eighth of which are singletons. Sequencing was done on a sample of blood. The receptor set was obtained from a female donor with papillary thyroid cancer or a benign thyroid nodule (not recorded which). Some clones in this sample may be carry-over from other donors' samples.

CDR3 sequence: CASSLVSRFYEQYF. The CDR3 coding sequence is TGTGCCAGCAGCTTGGTCAGTCGGTTCTACGAGCAGTACTTC. This sequence joins TRBV11-2 and TRBJ2-7, with D uncertain. CDR1 and CDR2 from the germline V gene are SGHAT and FQNNGV. V lost 3 bases and J 3 bases, leaving 12 bases between the germline ends. The CDR3 consists of 14 residues.

This clone came up many times. The rearrangement joins TRBV14 to TRBJ1-2, with TRBD1 matching 8 bases. V lost 4 bases to trimming and J lost 4 bases; unmatched junction nucleotides: 11. The CDR3 length is 16 residues. Germline V CDR1 and CDR2: SGHDN, FVKESK. The chain's CDR3 is CASSPPDRVFVYGYTF. In DNA form, the CDR3 reads TGTGCCAGCAGCCCTCCGGACAGGGTCTTTGTCTATGGCTACACCTTC.

There are many counts of this clone. The rearrangement links TRBV10-3 to TRBJ2-1; the match to TRBD1 covers 8 bases. CDR1 is ENHRY, CDR2 SYGVKD, per germline. There are 18 residues in the CDR3. V shed 1 base, J shed 7 bases, and the junction held 15 bases outside the gene matches. The chain's CDR3 is CAISELWSGQGLENEQFF. CDR3 nucleotides: TGTGCCATCAGTGAGTTGTGGTCTGGACAGGGTTTAGAGAATGAGCAGTTCTTC.

This clone was detected ten times or more. The chain uses TRBV7-2 and TRBJ2-7; TRBD2 might be the D (5 bases). The V end was cut by 5 bases, the J end by 7 bases, with 18 bases between. Germline assignment: CDR1 SGHTA and CDR2 FQGNSA. The CDR3 consists of 14 residues. The CDR3 region is CASSHGLNWEEQYF. DNA for the CDR3: TGTGCCAGCAGCCACGGTCTTAATTGGGAGGAGCAGTACTTC.

Ten or more counts support this clone. The same CDR3 can be traced to other DNA sequences in this sample. The chain uses TRBV7-9 and TRBJ2-2, with D possibly being TRBD2 (6 bases). Germline CDR1 and CDR2: SEHNR and FQNEAQ (reference sequence). The V end was cut by 3 bases, the J end by 3 bases, with 8 bases between. The CDR3 runs to 14 residues. The CDR3 nucleotides are TGTGCCAGCAGCTTTGGAGGGGACACCGGGGAGCTGTTTTTT. Translating gives CASSFGGDTGELFF.

This clone was detected ten times or more. A much larger clone lies one base from this, so it may be a read error. The chain is built from TRBV12-3 or TRBV12-4 and TRBJ2-7; possibly TRBD2 for D (6 bases). This CDR3 region has 17 residues. Trimming removed 10 bases at V and 0 bases at J, with 25 bases between. This CDR3 reads CANSRGLVSEPSYEQYF. The CDR3 DNA follows: TGTGCCAACAGCCGGGGACTGGTGAGCGAGCCCTCCTACGAGCAGTACTTC.

This clone was found many times. V is TRBV9 and J is TRBJ2-1, with a weak D call TRBD1 (5 bases). V was pared by 0 bases and J by 0 bases, with 13 bases between. The CDR3 sequence is 17 residues long. Germline lookup yields CDR1 SGDLS and CDR2 YYNGEE. DNA of the CDR3: TGTGCCAGCAGCGTAGTAACAGGATTCAGCTCCTACAATGAGCAGTTCTTC. It translates to CASSVVTGFSSYNEQFF.

The genes are TRBV6-2 or TRBV6-3 and TRBJ2-7; D possibly corresponds to TRBD1 (5 bases). V lost 2 bases to trimming and J lost 0 bases, with 11 bases between them. This CDR3 is 15 amino acids long. The germline V gene encodes CDR1 MNHEY and CDR2 SVGEGT. CDR3 sequence (DNA): TGTGCCAGCAGTTACCCTGACAGCCACTCCTACGAGCAGTACTTC. Its translation is CASSYPDSHSYEQYF.

This clone has ten or more counts. This chain uses TRBV27 with TRBJ2-7; D might be TRBD1 (5 bases). Trimming shortened V by 6 bases and J by 1 base, and 10 bases separated the two germline ends. The CDR3 spans 13 residues. Per the germline V gene, CDR1 is MNHEY and CDR2 is SMNVEV (reference sequence). The CDR3 DNA reads as TGTGCCAGCAGAGCAGACAGTTCCTACGAGCAGTACTTC. Translation: CASRADSSYEQYF.

This clone was seen many times. The chain links TRBV6-1 to TRBJ2-7; 8 bases agree with TRBD1. This CDR3 spans 13 amino acids. Trimming cost V 5 bases and J 3 bases; bases outside gene matches: 3. CDR1 and CDR2 (germline): MNHNS, SASEGT. The CDR3 sequence: CASSPGQVYEQYF. CDR3 in DNA: TGTGCCAGCAGTCCGGGACAGGTCTACGAGCAGTACTTC.

The chain uses TRBV28 and TRBJ1-2; D call uncertain. This CDR3 comprises 11 residues. The germline gives CDR1 MDHEN, CDR2 SYDVKM. The V end lost 6 bases, the J end lost 5 bases, and 7 bases lay between the germline ends. The CDR3 loop reads CASSGYYGYTF. The CDR3 nucleotides are TGTGCCAGCAGCGGTTATTATGGCTACACCTTC.

This clone occurred many times. The chain links TRBV6-1 to TRBJ1-5; D unclear. V was clipped by 5 bases and J by 0 bases, with 8 bases between them. The length of the CDR3 is 14 residues. Germline V gene lookup returns CDR1 MNHNS and CDR2 SASEGT. CDR3 protein: CASSLLNSNQPQHF. CDR3 DNA sequence: TGTGCCAGCAGTCTCCTTAATAGCAATCAGCCCCAGCATTTT.

This clone was counted many times. The rearrangement links TRBV6-1 to TRBJ2-1, with 8 bases that match TRBD2. This CDR3 has 15 residues. V trimming: 2 bases; J trimming: 6 bases; junction bases outside the gene matches: 6. The germline gives CDR1 MNHNS, CDR2 SASEGT. The CDR3 region has the DNA TGTGCCAGCAGTGAACGAGCGGGAGTGACCAATGAGCAGTTCTTC. Translated, it gives CASSERAGVTNEQFF.